This TCR beta chain was sequenced in a study of control samples from healthy donors and cancer patients. Only in-frame clones appear in the TCRdb table, and some are missing; sequencing was by immunoSEQ multiplex PCR. The sample records 75,000 to 100,000 clones, about 90% being singletons. J gave up 7 bases and V 10 bases, and 8 bases lay outside the gene matches. CDR1 is LNHDA, CDR2 SQIVND, per germline (reference sequence). The CDR3 runs 14 residues. V usage is TRBV19 and J usage is TRBJ2-1, with TRBD2 matching 12 bases. The clonotype comes from a man aged 25-45 years in good health. Sample: blood. CDR3 sequence (DNA): TGTGCCACCCGACTAGCGGGAGATGAAAATGAGCAGTTCTTC. This encodes CATRLAGDENEQFF. Using reference TRBV19 and TRBJ2-1 for the parts outside the CDR3, the full variable domain is DGGITQSPKYLFRKEGQNVTLSCEQNLNHDAMYWYRQDPGQGLRLIYYSQIVNDFQKGDIAEGYSVSREKKESFPLTVTSAQKNPTAFYLCATRLAGDENEQFFGPGTRLTVL.